This TCR beta chain was captured in a study of blood T cells in healthy people across ages (dated by TCRdb to about 2015). At the level of the whole study: In model experiments, roughly one uniquely barcoded TCR beta cDNA molecule per two T cells was captured by template switching. Age-related changes in TCR beta repertoire diversity were measured in the study by deep sequencing normalized with unique cDNA molecular identifiers. The donors were divided into four age groups: young (average about 15 years), middle-aged (about 39), aged (approximately 59) and long-lived (roughly 88). To avoid experimental bias, donors of different ages were distributed randomly across sequencing lanes. Two additional independent replicas of 1 million unique cDNA reads from the same blood draw were analyzed for two donors (one aged 18 to 29 and one aged 80 or older).

Overall results and qualifications from the work: Estimates of total diversity based on one million sequenced T cells were regarded as lower bounds and as underestimates. Compared with the aged group, more naive CD4+ T cells, fewer expanded clones and increased TCR diversity were shown by the long-lived group, suggesting age selection. Observed TCR beta diversity correlated strongly with the percentage of naive T cells measured by flow cytometry. Because the CMV infection status of the donors was unknown, age-related changes in expanded clonotypes may potentially have been confounded. Bulk unsorted PBMC profiling prevented conclusive comparison of naive and antigen-experienced compartments. Observed TCR beta diversity per million T cells fell roughly linearly with age, and a significant reduction was already apparent by age roughly 41.

The CDR3 numbers 14 residues from cysteine through phenylalanine. Only the CDR3 part of the read is kept: 42 bases, read in frame from the first base. CDR1 is given as SEHNR and CDR2 as FQNEAQ, both from the germline V gene (reference sequence). A word on this clonotype: What this receptor recognizes is not known. A read error may produce the germline difference seen at one junction end.

The donors were under 40 Caucasian individuals from Russia, aged roughly 6 to 90 years, who were systemically healthy. Each donor gave about 9.2 milliliters of peripheral blood, drawn into EDTA-treated Vacutainer tubes. Ficoll-Paque density-gradient centrifugation was used to isolate PBMCs, with at least 7 million per sample. Trizol reagent was used to extract total RNA from PBMCs, with at least 5.5 micrograms per sample. For every donor, flow cytometry on a PBMC aliquot measured the percentage of naive CD45RAhigh/CD27high T cells. The method behind the library was 5' RACE. TCRdb names Illumina HiSeq 2500 as the instrument used. A second about 7 to 11 cycle PCR used a sample-barcoded 5' primer and a J-beta primer mix. A unique molecular identifier was introduced onto each TCR beta cDNA molecule by a template-switch 5' adaptor carrying 12 random nucleotides. Each sample yielded at least 2.5 million CDR3-containing paired-end reads. First-strand cDNA was synthesized from all RNA with the Mint cDNA synthesis kit, primed by a TRBC-specific oligonucleotide. Following uracil-DNA glycosylase treatment, a first 18-cycle PCR with universal primers M1SS and BC2_uni_R was performed on all cDNA. The original methods were these. For normalization, 1 million high-quality reads were randomly selected from each sample, with every read carrying a distinct molecular identifier. Instead of being binned into consensus sequences, reads that shared molecular identifiers were thrown out. MiTCR, run with a Q25 quality threshold and the strictest error-elimination algorithm, handled CDR3 identification, clonotype clustering and error correction. A nonparametric unseen species model using Euler transformation provided a lower-bound estimate of total TCR beta diversity. The public reads were reanalyzed by TCRdb: fastp trimming at Q25, MiXCR alignment, in-frame beta chains only. Records with the same CDR3 protein are collapsed into one entry carrying the most frequent genes and DNA. TCRdb assigned the V and J calls; the authors' analysis was not used. The table for this sample lists some 1.4 million distinct CDR3 sequences; 40% to 50% of them were counted only once. The top ten clonotypes cover around 8% of the sample.

This clonotype was obtained from a woman younger than 30 in good health. The specimen was blood. This chain is built from TRBV7-9 and TRBJ1-2; possibly the D gene is TRBD1, per 5 matching bases. DNA sequence: TGTGCCCGCAGCTTCAGGGCAGAGGGCTATGGCTACACCTTC. The translation is CARSFRAEGYGYTF.